These 29 T cell receptor beta chains came from one sample sequenced in a study of cytomegalovirus exposure and HLA in healthy donors. Profiling relied on immunoSEQ multiplex PCR, and the TCRdb table lists in-frame clones only, not all of them. The table shows about 140,000 clones, with around 80% occurring only once. The sample consisted of PBMCs. Receptors originate from a man in his thirties or forties in good health and CMV-seropositive.

The rearrangement links TRBV19 to TRBJ2-1; TRBD2 agrees at 10 bases. J was trimmed by 7 bases and V by 4 bases; bases with no gene match: 7. CDR1 is LNHDA, CDR2 SQIVND, per germline (reference sequence). The CDR3 sequence is 15 residues long. The CDR3 loop reads CASSTLAGVGNEQFF. CDR3 nucleotide sequence: TGTGCCAGTAGTACCCTAGCGGGAGTAGGGAATGAGCAGTTCTTC.

The rearrangement uses TRBV10-3 and TRBJ1-2, with TRBD1 matching over 8 bases. Germline CDR1 is ENHRY and CDR2 is SYGVKD. The J segment lost 4 bases and the V segment lost 9 bases, leaving 1 base of the junction unmatched. The CDR3 runs 11 residues. The CDR3 nucleotides read TGTGCCATAGGACAGGGCTATGGCTACACCTTC. It encodes CAIGQGYGYTF.

This rearrangement joins TRBV7-2 to TRBJ2-2; no clear D. With 5 bases removed from V and 1 base from J, the gap between germline ends came to 5 bases. The CDR3 contains 13 residues. Germline V CDR1 and CDR2: SGHTA, FQGNSA. The CDR3 region is CASSDKNTGELFF. CDR3 sequence (DNA): TGTGCCAGCAGCGACAAGAACACCGGGGAGCTGTTTTTT.

Only a few counts were recorded for this clone. This CDR3 is CASSYGTGGGYGYTF. In DNA, the CDR3 is TGTGCCAGCAGTTACGGGACAGGGGGCGGCTATGGCTACACCTTC. The gene calls are TRBV6-5 and TRBJ1-2; TRBD1 matches 12 bases. The germline CDR1 and CDR2 sequences are MNHEY and SVGAGI. This CDR3 is 15 amino acids long. With V trimmed by 2 bases and J by 4 bases, 2 bases remained unmatched.

CDR3 residues: CASSDRDRKRNTEAFF. In DNA form, the CDR3 reads TGCGCCAGCAGCGACCGGGACAGAAAAAGGAACACTGAAGCTTTCTTT. The J gene is TRBJ1-1, the V gene TRBV5-1; 7 bases agree with TRBD1. The V segment lost 4 bases and the J segment 1 base; nucleotides outside the gene matches: 10. Germline CDR1 SGHRS, CDR2 YFSETQ. The CDR3 extends over 16 amino acids.

The chain couples TRBV2 to TRBJ2-3; 11 nucleotides line up with TRBD1. This CDR3 spans 15 amino acids. The ends lost 7 bases at V and 3 bases at J; junction bases unmatched: 6. Germline V gene sequence: CDR1 SNHLY, CDR2 FYNNEI. DNA of the CDR3: TGTGCCAGCAAACCGGACAGGGGGCTGACAGATACGCAGTATTTT. Translating it yields CASKPDRGLTDTQYF.

The V call is TRBV29-1, the J call TRBJ2-1, with 8 bases that match TRBD1. This CDR3 has 13 residues. Germline V CDR1 and CDR2: SQVTM, ANQGSEA. The junction had 5 bases not matched to a gene; V was cut back by 6 bases and J by 4 bases. Written as DNA, the CDR3 is TGCAGCGTCGCCGGACAGGGTTACAATGAGCAGTTCTTC. Translating it yields CSVAGQGYNEQFF.

The chain couples TRBV2 to TRBJ2-1; 14 nucleotides match TRBD2. Trimming cost V 6 bases and J 7 bases; bases outside gene matches: 2. Germline-derived CDR1 and CDR2 are SNHLY and FYNNEI. This CDR3 region has 14 residues. The DNA of the CDR3 is TGTGCCAGCAGACGGACTAGCGGGGGGAATGAGCAGTTCTTC. Translated, it gives CASRRTSGGNEQFF.

This clone came up once. The chain links TRBV2 to TRBJ2-1, with D hard to call. CDR1 is SNHLY and CDR2 is FYNNEI in the germline V gene. This CDR3 is built from 12 residues. V shed 7 bases and J shed 15 bases, with 19 bases lying between them. The CDR3 sequence is CASTRGLEPPFF. CDR3 coding DNA: TGTGCCAGCACCCGAGGTCTAGAACCTCCGTTCTTC.

A single count supports this clone. The rearrangement joins TRBV25-1 to TRBJ1-4, with a possible D match to TRBD1 (5 bases). The V end was cut by 4 bases, the J end by 3 bases, with 12 bases between. Germline CDR1 and CDR2: MGHDK and SYGVNS. This CDR3 region has 15 residues. CDR3 sequence (DNA): TGTGCCAGCAGTGCTCAGGGTCCGGCTAATGAAAAACTGTTTTTT. Protein sequence: CASSAQGPANEKLFF. Full variable domain (missing parts from reference TRBV25-1 and TRBJ1-4): EADIYQTPRYLVIGTGKKITLECSQTMGHDKMYWYQQDPGMELHLIHYSYGVNSTEKGDLSSESTVSRIRTEHFPLTLESARPSHTSQYLCASSAQGPANEKLFFGSGTQLSVL.

V is TRBV18 and J is TRBJ1-1; TRBD1 might be the D (5 bases). Trimming stripped 2 bases from V and 4 bases from J, with 14 bases between. CDR1 and CDR2 (germline): KGHSH, LQKENI. This CDR3 is built from 15 residues. The CDR3 DNA follows: TGTGCCAGCTCACCAACGACGGGGGGAGGCACTGAAGCTTTCTTT. It translates to CASSPTTGGGTEAFF.

The V and J genes are TRBV5-1 and TRBJ2-7; 10 bases line up with TRBD1. The junction had 10 bases not matched to a gene; V was cut back by 7 bases and J by 6 bases. This CDR3 contains 14 residues. Germline V gene sequence: CDR1 SGHRS, CDR2 YFSETQ. The DNA for the CDR3 is TGCGCCAGCTCGCCCCGGACAGGGGGATTCGAGCAGTACTTC. Encoded protein: CASSPRTGGFEQYF.

The chain has TRBV9 and TRBJ2-2; 7 bases fit TRBD2. CDR3 length: 16 residues. V lost 1 base, J lost 2 bases, and 5 bases stayed unmatched. CDR1 and CDR2 (germline): SGDLS, YYNGEE. The CDR3 DNA reads as TGTGCCAGCAGCGTAAACCCAGCGGGAAACACCGGGGAGCTGTTTTTT. This codes for CASSVNPAGNTGELFF.

This clone was found a few times. V is TRBV2 and J is TRBJ1-4; D perhaps matches TRBD1 (6 bases). Trimming shortened V by 10 bases and J by 3 bases, and 15 bases separated the two germline ends. The CDR3 totals 14 residues. Per the germline V gene, CDR1 is SNHLY and CDR2 is FYNNEI. Here the CDR3 reads CATHSTGPNEKLFF. The CDR3 nucleotides are TGTGCCACTCATTCGACAGGCCCTAATGAAAAACTGTTTTTT.

In this sample, this clone turned up many times. This chain joins TRBV7-9 and TRBJ1-3; no definite D call. The CDR3 runs 14 residues. Trimming pared 10 bases from V and 2 bases from J, leaving 15 bases between. Germline CDR1 reads SEHNR; CDR2 reads FQNEAQ (reference sequence). In DNA, the CDR3 is TGTGCCACAGGCCCGGTGGAGGCTGGAAACACCATATATTTT. Protein sequence: CATGPVEAGNTIYF.

The genes are TRBV19 and TRBJ2-1; TRBD1 aligns across 8 bases. CDR3 length equals 12 residues. V lost 10 bases to trimming and J lost 8 bases; unmatched junction nucleotides: 7. Germline CDR1 is LNHDA and CDR2 is SQIVND (reference sequence). CDR3 amino acids: CATGQGWDEQFF. In DNA, the CDR3 is TGTGCCACCGGACAGGGATGGGATGAGCAGTTCTTC.

V is TRBV7-9 and J is TRBJ2-7, with 7 bases fitting TRBD1. The CDR3 loop spans 15 amino acids. Losses at the gene ends were 5 bases for V and 3 bases for J; bases not matched to a gene: 10. CDR1 is SEHNR and CDR2 is FQNEAQ in the germline V gene (reference sequence). CDR3 nucleotides: TGTGCCAGCAGCCCCATAGGGGGCCCCCACTACGAGCAGTACTTC. This gives the protein CASSPIGGPHYEQYF. Supplemented by reference TRBV7-9 and TRBJ2-7, the full variable domain reads DTGVSQNPRHKITKRGQNVTFRCDPISEHNRLYWYRQTLGQGPEFLTYFQNEAQLEKSRLLSDRFSAERPKGSFSTLEIQRTEQGDSAMYLCASSPIGGPHYEQYFGPGTRLTVT.

The V call is TRBV23-1, the J call TRBJ2-7, with no clear D. TRBV23-1 is an ORF; its function is uncertain. CDR3 length: 13 residues. Trimming cost V 3 bases and J 2 bases, with 8 bases left between them. The CDR3 DNA reads TGCGCCAGCAGTCAGCCTATCCCCTACGAGCAGTACTTC. Its protein is CASSQPIPYEQYF.

This clone occurred a few times. V and J are TRBV4-1 and TRBJ1-2, with 9 bases that match TRBD1. Trimming took 4 bases from V and 8 from J; bases not matched to a gene: 11. From germline, CDR1 is MGHRA and CDR2 YSYEKL. The CDR3 covers 15 residues. CDR3 amino acids: CASSREPTGGRGYTF. The CDR3 DNA follows: TGCGCCAGCAGCCGAGAACCAACAGGGGGCCGGGGCTACACCTTC.

The V and J genes are TRBV28 and TRBJ1-2, with a possible D match to TRBD1 (6 bases). The CDR3 has 13 residues. Germline lookup yields CDR1 MDHEN and CDR2 SYDVKM. Trimming took off 8 bases at V and 5 bases at J, with 15 bases between the two ends. CDR3 nucleotides: TGTGCCAGCTCAGGGGCCAGCCTGTATGGCTACACCTTC. As protein: CASSGASLYGYTF.

This chain connects TRBV5-6 to TRBJ2-1; the D gene is possibly TRBD2 (6 bases). This CDR3 region has 12 residues. Trimming left V 2 bases short and J 8 bases short, with 8 bases between. Germline lookup yields CDR1 SGHDT and CDR2 YYEEEE. CDR3 region: CASSFTSYEQFF. CDR3 DNA sequence: TGTGCCAGCAGCTTTACTAGCTATGAGCAGTTCTTC. Full variable domain (missing parts from reference TRBV5-6 and TRBJ2-1): DAGVTQSPTHLIKTRGQQVTLRCSPKSGHDTVSWYQQALGQGPQFIFQYYEEEERQRGNFPDRFSGHQFPNYSSELNVNALLLGDSALYLCASSFTSYEQFFGPGTRLTVL.

This chain connects TRBV18 to TRBJ2-1; 9 bases map to TRBD1. Trimming removed 6 bases from V and 8 bases from J; junction bases left unmatched: 11. The CDR3 consists of 15 residues. The germline V gene has CDR1 KGHSH and CDR2 LQKENI. DNA for the CDR3: TGTGCCAGCTCGTCCGGGACAGGGTCACTATATGAGCAGTTCTTC. Amino acids: CASSSGTGSLYEQFF.

CDR3 residues: CASSDAGTSGLSYNEQFF. Written as DNA, the CDR3 is TGTGCCAGCAGTGATGCCGGGACTAGCGGTCTATCCTACAATGAGCAGTTCTTC. J is TRBJ2-1 and V is TRBV2; 11 bases are a match to TRBD2. The CDR3 is 18 residues long. The germline CDR1 and CDR2 sequences are SNHLY and FYNNEI. V gave up 3 bases and J gave up 1 base; unmatched junction bases: 8. The entire variable domain, with the rest obtained from reference TRBV2 and TRBJ2-1, is as follows: EPEVTQTPSHQVTQMGQEVILRCVPISNHLYFYWYRQILGQKVEFLVSFYNNEISEKSEIFDDQFSVERPDGSNFTLKIRSTKLEDSAMYFCASSDAGTSGLSYNEQFFGPGTRLTVL.

The chain recombines TRBV6-6 with TRBJ2-6; D uncertain. From germline, CDR1 is MNHNY and CDR2 SVGAGI (reference sequence). Trimming pared 10 bases from V and 2 bases from J, leaving 15 bases between. The CDR3 totals 15 residues. CDR3 in amino acids: CATNQVTPGANVLTF. The CDR3 nucleotides are TGTGCCACCAACCAGGTGACCCCTGGGGCCAACGTCCTGACTTTC.

The V call is TRBV4-1, the J call TRBJ2-1; 9 nucleotides line up with TRBD2. Germline values: CDR1 MGHRA, CDR2 YSYEKL. Unmatched junction bases numbered 2, after V lost 3 bases and J lost 2 bases. The CDR3 sequence is 15 residues long. Written as DNA, the CDR3 is TGCGCCAGCAGCCAGGGACTAGCTCCCTACAATGAGCAGTTCTTC. Protein product: CASSQGLAPYNEQFF.

This chain joins TRBV6-5 and TRBJ1-2; 9 bases fit TRBD1. V shed 0 bases and J 8 bases; nucleotides not matched to a gene: 1. The CDR3 extends over 13 amino acids. Germline-derived CDR1 and CDR2 are MNHEY and SVGAGI. The CDR3 protein is CASSYSTGGGYTF. CDR3 coding DNA: TGTGCCAGCAGTTACTCTACAGGGGGCGGCTACACCTTC.

The genes are TRBV5-1 and TRBJ2-2; D not certain. Germline CDR1 SGHRS, CDR2 YFSETQ. V lost 0 bases and J 4 bases, leaving 10 bases between the germline ends. The CDR3 spans 15 residues. CDR3 sequence: CASSLVTASTGELFF. CDR3 sequence (DNA): TGCGCCAGCAGCTTGGTTACAGCATCCACCGGGGAGCTGTTTTTT.

This chain uses TRBV4-1 with TRBJ1-1, with TRBD1 matching 7 bases. CDR1 MGHRA and CDR2 YSYEKL come from the germline V gene. The CDR3 has 14 amino acids. The ends lost 8 bases at V and 2 bases at J; junction bases unmatched: 8. CDR3 bases: TGCGCCAGCGTAATGGGACAGAAAAACACTGAAGCTTTCTTT. This gives the protein CASVMGQKNTEAFF.

This clone was seen only once. The rearrangement uses TRBV6-1 and TRBJ2-3; weak D call: TRBD2 (7 bases). The CDR3 has 18 residues. Between the trimmed V and J ends, which lost 4 bases and 0 bases, there was a span of 20 bases. Germline-derived CDR1 and CDR2 are MNHNS and SASEGT. CDR3 loop: CASSGGGSSGSSTDTQYF. The CDR3 region has the DNA TGTGCCAGCAGTGGGGGGGGCTCTAGCGGATCTAGCACAGATACGCAGTATTTT.